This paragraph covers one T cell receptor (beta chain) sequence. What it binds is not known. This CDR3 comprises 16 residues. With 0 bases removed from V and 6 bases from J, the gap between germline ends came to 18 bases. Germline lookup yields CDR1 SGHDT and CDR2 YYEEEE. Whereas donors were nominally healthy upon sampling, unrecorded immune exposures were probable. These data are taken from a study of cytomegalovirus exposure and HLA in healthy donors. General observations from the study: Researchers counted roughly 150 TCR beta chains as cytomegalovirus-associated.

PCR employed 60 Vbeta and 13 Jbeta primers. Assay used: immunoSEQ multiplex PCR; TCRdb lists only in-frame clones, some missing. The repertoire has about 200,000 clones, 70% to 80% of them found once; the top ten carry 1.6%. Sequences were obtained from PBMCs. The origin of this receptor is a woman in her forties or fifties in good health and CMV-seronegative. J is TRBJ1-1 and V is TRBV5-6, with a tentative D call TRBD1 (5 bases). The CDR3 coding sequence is TGTGCCAGCAGCTTGGATGGGATGTGGGGCAGAGCTGAAGCTTTCTTT. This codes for CASSLDGMWGRAEAFF.